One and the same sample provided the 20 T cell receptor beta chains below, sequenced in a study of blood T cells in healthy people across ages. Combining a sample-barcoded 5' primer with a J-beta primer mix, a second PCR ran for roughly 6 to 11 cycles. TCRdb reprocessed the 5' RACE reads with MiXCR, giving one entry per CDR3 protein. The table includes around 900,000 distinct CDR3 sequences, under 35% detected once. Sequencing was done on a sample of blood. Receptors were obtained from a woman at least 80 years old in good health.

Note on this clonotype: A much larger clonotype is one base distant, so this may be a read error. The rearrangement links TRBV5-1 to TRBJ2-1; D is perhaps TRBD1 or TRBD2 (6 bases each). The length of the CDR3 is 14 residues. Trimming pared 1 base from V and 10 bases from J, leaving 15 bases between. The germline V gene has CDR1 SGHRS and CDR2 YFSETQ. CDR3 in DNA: TGCGCCAGCAGCTTGTCAGGGGAGGTCTACGAGCAGTTCTTC. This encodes CASSLSGEVYEQFF.

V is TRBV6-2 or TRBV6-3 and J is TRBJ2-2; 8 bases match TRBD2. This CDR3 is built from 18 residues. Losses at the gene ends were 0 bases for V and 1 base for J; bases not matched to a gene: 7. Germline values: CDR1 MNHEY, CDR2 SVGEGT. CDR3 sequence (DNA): TGTGCCAGCAGTTACTCGGGGCGGGGGGCCTTGAACACCGGGGAGCTGTTTTTT. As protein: CASSYSGRGALNTGELFF.

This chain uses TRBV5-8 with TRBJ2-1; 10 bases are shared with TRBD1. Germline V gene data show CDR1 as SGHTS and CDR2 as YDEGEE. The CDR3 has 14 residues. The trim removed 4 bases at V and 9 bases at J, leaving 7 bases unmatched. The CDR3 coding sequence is TGTGCCAGCAGCCCGGACAGGGGGGTCGTTGAGCAGTTCTTC. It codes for CASSPDRGVVEQFF.

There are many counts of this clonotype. In DNA, the CDR3 is TGTGCCAGCAGTGAATTGCCTAGCGGGGGCAATGAGCAGTTCTTC. Translation gives CASSELPSGGNEQFF. This chain uses TRBV6-4 with TRBJ2-1; 10 bases match TRBD2. The CDR3 spans 15 residues. Germline loops: CDR1 MRHNA, CDR2 SNTAGT. J lost 6 bases, V lost 3 bases, and 5 bases had no gene match.

CDR3 DNA sequence: TGTGCCAGCAGCTACAGGGTTAGCTCCTATAATTCACCCCTCCACTTT. This codes for CASSYRVSSYNSPLHF. The chain combines TRBV7-9 with TRBJ1-6; a possible D gene is TRBD1 (6 bases). V dropped 4 bases and J dropped 0 bases, with 10 bases sitting between them. The CDR3 covers 16 residues. CDR1 is SEHNR and CDR2 is FQNEAQ in the germline V gene (reference sequence).

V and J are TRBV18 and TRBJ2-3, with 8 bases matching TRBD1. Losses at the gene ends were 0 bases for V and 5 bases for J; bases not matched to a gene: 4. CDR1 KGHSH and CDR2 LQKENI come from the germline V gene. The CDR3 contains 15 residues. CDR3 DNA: TGTGCCAGCTCACCACCGAGCAGGGGGCAAGATACGCAGTATTTT. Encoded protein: CASSPPSRGQDTQYF. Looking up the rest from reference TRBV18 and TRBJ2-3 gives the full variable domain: NAGVMQNPRHLVRRRGQEARLRCSPMKGHSHVYWYRQLPEEGLKFMVYLQKENIIDESGMPKERFSAEFPKEGPSILRIQQVVRGDSAAYFCASSPPSRGQDTQYFGPGTRLTVL.

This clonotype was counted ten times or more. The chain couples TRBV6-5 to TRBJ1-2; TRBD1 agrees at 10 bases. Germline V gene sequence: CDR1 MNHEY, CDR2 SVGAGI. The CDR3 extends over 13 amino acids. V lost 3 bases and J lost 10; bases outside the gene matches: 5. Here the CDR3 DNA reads TGTGCCAGCAGTTATAAAGGGACAGGGGCCTACACCTTC. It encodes CASSYKGTGAYTF.

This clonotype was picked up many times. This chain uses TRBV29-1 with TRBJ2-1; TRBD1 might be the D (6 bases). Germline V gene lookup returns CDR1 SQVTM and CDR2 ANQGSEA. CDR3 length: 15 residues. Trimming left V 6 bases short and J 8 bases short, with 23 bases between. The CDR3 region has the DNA TGCAGCGTCAGAAAACCTACAGGGTTCGGGGATGAGCAGTTCTTC. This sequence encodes CSVRKPTGFGDEQFF.

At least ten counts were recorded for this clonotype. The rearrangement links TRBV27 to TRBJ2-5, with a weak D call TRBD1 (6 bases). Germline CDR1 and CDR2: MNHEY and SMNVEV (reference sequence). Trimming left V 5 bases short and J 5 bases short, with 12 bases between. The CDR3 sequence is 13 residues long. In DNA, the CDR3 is TGTGCCAGCAGTACCAGGGGTTCCGAGACCCAGTACTTC. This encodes CASSTRGSETQYF.

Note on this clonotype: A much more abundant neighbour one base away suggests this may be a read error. The CDR3 DNA is TGTGCCAGCAGGTACTCGGTCGGGGTACAGACCCAGTACTTC. Amino acids: CASRYSVGVQTQYF. The V call is TRBV6-2 or TRBV6-3, the J call TRBJ2-7, with a tentative D call TRBD2 (5 bases). The end of the DNA aligns better with TRBJ2-5, so the J call may be wrong. The CDR3 length is 14 residues. CDR1 MNHEY and CDR2 SVGEGT come from the germline V gene.

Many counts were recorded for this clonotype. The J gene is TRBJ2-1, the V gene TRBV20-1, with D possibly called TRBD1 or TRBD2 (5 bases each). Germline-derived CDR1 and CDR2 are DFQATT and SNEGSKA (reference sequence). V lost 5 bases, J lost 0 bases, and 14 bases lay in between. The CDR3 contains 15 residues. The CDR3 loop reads CSAGGRHSSYNEQFF. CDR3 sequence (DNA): TGCAGTGCTGGGGGACGGCATAGCTCCTACAATGAGCAGTTCTTC.

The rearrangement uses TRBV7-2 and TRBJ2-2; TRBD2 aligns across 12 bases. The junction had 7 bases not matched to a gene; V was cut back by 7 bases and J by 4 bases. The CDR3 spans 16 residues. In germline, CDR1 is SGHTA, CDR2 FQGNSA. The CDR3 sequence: CASNLPSGGVTGELFF. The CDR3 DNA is TGTGCCAGCAACCTTCCTAGCGGGGGGGTCACCGGGGAGCTGTTTTTT.

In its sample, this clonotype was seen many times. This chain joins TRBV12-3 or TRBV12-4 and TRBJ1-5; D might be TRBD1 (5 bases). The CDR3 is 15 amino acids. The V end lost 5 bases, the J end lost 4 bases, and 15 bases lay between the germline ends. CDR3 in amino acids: CASSLLVGGNQPQHF. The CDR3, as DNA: TGTGCCAGCAGTCTCCTCGTTGGGGGGAATCAGCCCCAGCATTTT.

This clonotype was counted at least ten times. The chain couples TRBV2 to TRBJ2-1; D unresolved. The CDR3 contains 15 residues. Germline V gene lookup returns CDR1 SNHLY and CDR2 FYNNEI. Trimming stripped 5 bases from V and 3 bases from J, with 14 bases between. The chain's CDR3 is CASSILTANYNEQFF. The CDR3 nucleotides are TGTGCCAGCAGTATTCTAACCGCGAACTACAATGAGCAGTTCTTC.

CDR3 sequence: CASSRTGGVEAFF. DNA of the CDR3: TGCGCCAGCAGCCGAACAGGGGGCGTTGAAGCTTTCTTT. The V gene is TRBV5-1, the J gene TRBJ1-1, with 9 bases fitting TRBD1. Germline assignment: CDR1 SGHRS and CDR2 YFSETQ. With V trimmed by 4 bases and J by 7 bases, 5 bases remained unmatched. This CDR3 comprises 13 residues.

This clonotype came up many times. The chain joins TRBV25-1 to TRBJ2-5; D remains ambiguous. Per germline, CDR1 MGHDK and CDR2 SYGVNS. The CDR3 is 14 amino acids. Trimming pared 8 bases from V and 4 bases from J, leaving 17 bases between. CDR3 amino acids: CASYSKTMGETQYF. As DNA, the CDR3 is TGTGCCAGCTATTCCAAAACGATGGGAGAGACCCAGTACTTC. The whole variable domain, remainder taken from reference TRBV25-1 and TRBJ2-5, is EADIYQTPRYLVIGTGKKITLECSQTMGHDKMYWYQQDPGMELHLIHYSYGVNSTEKGDLSSESTVSRIRTEHFPLTLESARPSHTSQYLCASYSKTMGETQYFGPGTRLLVL.

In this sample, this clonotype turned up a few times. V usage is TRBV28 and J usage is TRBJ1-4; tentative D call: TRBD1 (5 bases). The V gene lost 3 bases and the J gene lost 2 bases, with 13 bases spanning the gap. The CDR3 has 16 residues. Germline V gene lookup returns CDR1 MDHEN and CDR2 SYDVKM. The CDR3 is CASSFQGAVTNEKLFF. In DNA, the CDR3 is TGTGCCAGCAGTTTTCAAGGGGCGGTGACTAATGAAAAACTGTTTTTT.

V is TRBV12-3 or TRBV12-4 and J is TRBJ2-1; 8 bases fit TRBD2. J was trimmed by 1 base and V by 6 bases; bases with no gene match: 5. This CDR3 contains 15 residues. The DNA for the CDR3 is TGTGCCAGCAGGAGCGGGAGCGGGTCCTACAATGAGCAGTTCTTC. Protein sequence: CASRSGSGSYNEQFF.

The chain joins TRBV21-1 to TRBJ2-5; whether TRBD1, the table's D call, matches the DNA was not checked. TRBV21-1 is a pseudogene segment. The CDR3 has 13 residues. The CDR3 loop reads CATCWRGRETQYF. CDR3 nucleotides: TGTGCCACATGTTGGAGGGGGCGAGAGACCCAGTACTTC.

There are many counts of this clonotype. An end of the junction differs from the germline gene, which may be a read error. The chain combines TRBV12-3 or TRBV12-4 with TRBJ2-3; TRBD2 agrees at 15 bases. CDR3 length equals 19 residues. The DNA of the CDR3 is TGTGCCAGCAGTCTAGCCGGGACTAGCGGGGGGACATACACAGATACGCAGTATTTT. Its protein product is CASSLAGTSGGTYTDTQYF.